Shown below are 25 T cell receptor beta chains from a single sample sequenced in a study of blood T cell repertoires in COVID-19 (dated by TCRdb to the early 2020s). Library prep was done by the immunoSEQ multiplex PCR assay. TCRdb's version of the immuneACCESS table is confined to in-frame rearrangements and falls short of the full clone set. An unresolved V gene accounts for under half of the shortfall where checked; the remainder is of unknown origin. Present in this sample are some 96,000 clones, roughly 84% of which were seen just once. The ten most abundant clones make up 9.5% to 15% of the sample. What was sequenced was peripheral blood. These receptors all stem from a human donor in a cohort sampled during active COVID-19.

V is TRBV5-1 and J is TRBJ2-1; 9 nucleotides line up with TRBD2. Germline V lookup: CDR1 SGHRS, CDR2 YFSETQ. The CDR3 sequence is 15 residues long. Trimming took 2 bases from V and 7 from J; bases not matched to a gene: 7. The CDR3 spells CASSLAGLAINEQFF. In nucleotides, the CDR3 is TGCGCCAGCAGCTTAGCGGGACTAGCCATTAATGAGCAGTTCTTC.

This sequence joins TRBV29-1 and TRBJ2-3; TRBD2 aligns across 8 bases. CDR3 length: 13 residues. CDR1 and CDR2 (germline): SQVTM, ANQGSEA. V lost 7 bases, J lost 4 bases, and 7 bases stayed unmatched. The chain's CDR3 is CSAAPGLADTQYF. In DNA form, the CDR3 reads TGCAGCGCCGCTCCGGGACTAGCAGATACGCAGTATTTT.

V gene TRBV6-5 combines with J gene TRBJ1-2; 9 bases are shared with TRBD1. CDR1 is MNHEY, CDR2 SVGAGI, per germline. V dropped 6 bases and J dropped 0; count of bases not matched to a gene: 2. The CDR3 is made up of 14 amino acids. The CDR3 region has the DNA TGTGCCAGCAGGACAGGGGGAGCTAACTATGGCTACACCTTC. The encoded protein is CASRTGGANYGYTF.

Here the CDR3 reads CASIRLAGLGDTQYF. Here the CDR3 DNA reads TGTGCCAGCATTAGACTAGCGGGGCTTGGAGATACGCAGTATTTT. The gene calls are TRBV6-5 and TRBJ2-3; 11 nucleotides match TRBD2. The V and J ends lost 7 bases and 5 bases, in that order; junction bases with no gene match: 8. Germline lookup yields CDR1 MNHEY and CDR2 SVGAGI. There are 15 residues in the CDR3.

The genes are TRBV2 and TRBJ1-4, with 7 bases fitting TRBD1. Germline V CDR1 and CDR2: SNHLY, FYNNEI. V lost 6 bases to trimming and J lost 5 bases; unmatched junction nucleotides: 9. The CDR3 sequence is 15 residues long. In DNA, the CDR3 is TGTGCCAGCAGACTCACAGGGGCCCCGAATGAAAAACTGTTTTTT. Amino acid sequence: CASRLTGAPNEKLFF.

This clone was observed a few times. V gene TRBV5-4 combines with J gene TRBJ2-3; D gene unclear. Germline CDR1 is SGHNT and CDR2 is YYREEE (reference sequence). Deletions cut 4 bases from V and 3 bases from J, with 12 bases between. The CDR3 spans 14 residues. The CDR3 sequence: CASSPNLGTDTQYF. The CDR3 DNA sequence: TGTGCCAGCAGCCCAAACCTAGGAACAGATACGCAGTATTTT.

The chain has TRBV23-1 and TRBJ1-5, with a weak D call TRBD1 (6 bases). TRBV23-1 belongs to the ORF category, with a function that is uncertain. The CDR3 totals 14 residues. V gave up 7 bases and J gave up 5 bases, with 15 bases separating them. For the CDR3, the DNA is TGCGCCAGCACCTTCGACAGGTGGGATCAGCCCCAGCATTTT. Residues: CASTFDRWDQPQHF.

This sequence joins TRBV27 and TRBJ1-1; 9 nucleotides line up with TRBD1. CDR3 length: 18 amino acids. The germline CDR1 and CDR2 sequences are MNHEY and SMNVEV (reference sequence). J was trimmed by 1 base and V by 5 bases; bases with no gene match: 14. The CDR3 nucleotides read TGTGCCAGCAGTCCGACCCTACAGGGGGCGCTTAAGAACACTGAAGCTTTCTTT. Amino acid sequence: CASSPTLQGALKNTEAFF.

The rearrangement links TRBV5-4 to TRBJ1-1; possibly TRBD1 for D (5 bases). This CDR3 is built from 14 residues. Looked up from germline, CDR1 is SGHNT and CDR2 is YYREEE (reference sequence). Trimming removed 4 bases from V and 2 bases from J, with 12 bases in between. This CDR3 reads CASSSRQTNTEAFF. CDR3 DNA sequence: TGTGCCAGCAGCAGCCGACAGACTAACACTGAAGCTTTCTTT.

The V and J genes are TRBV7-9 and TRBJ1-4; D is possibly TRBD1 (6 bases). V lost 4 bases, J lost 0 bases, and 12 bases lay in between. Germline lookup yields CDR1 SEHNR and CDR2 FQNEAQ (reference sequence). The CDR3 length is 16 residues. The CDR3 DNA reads TGTGCCAGCAGCTCTTACGGACAGACAACTAATGAAAAACTGTTTTTT. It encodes CASSSYGQTTNEKLFF. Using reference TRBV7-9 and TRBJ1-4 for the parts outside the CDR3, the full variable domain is DTGVSQNPRHKITKRGQNVTFRCDPISEHNRLYWYRQTLGQGPEFLTYFQNEAQLEKSRLLSDRFSAERPKGSFSTLEIQRTEQGDSAMYLCASSSYGQTTNEKLFFGSGTQLSVL.

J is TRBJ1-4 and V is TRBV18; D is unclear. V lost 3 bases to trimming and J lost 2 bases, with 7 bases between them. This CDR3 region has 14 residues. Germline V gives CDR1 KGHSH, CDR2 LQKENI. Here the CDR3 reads CASSPGVTNEKLFF. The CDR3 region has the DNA TGTGCCAGCTCACCCGGGGTCACTAATGAAAAACTGTTTTTT.

The CDR3 region has the DNA TGTGCCAGCAGCCAACCCGGGACTACAACCTACAATGAGCAGTTCTTC. Amino acids: CASSQPGTTTYNEQFF. The rearrangement links TRBV3-1 (or the pseudogene TRBV3-2) to TRBJ2-1, with TRBD2 matching 7 bases. The CDR3 sequence is 16 residues long. The germline gives CDR1 LGHDT, CDR2 YNNKEL (reference sequence). V was clipped by 2 bases and J by 2 bases; unmatched bases: 6.

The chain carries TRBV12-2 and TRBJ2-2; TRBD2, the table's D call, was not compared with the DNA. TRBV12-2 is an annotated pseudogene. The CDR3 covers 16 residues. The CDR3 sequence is CASRPSGGSNTGELFF. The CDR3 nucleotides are TGTGCAAGTCGCCCTAGCGGGGGCTCGAACACCGGGGAGCTGTTTTTT.

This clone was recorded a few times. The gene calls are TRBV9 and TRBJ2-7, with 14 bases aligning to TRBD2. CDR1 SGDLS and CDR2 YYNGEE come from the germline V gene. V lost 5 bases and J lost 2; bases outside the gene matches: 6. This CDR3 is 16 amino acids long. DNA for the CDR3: TGTGCCAGCAGTGCGGGACTAGCGGGGGTTACCTACGAGCAGTACTTC. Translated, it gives CASSAGLAGVTYEQYF. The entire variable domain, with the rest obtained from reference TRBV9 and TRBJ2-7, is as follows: DSGVTQTPKHLITATGQRVTLRCSPRSGDLSVYWYQQSLDQGLQFLIQYYNGEERAKGNILERFSAQQFPDLHSELNLSSLELGDSALYFCASSAGLAGVTYEQYFGPGTRLTVT.

The CDR3 is CASSYLRVRGYTF. CDR3 in DNA: TGTGCCAGCAGTTACCTCAGGGTGAGGGGCTACACCTTC. The chain recombines TRBV2 with TRBJ1-2; TRBD1 is a possible D gene (5 bases). The CDR3 runs to 13 residues. V gave up 5 bases and J gave up 8 bases, with 15 bases separating them. In germline, CDR1 is SNHLY, CDR2 FYNNEI.

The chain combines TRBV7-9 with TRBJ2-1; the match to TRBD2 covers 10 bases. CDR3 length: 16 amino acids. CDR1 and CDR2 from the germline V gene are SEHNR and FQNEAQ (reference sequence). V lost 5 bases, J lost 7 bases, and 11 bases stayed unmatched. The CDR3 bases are TGTGCCAGCAGCCAAACAAGCGGGAGGGCCTGGAATGAGCAGTTCTTC. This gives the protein CASSQTSGRAWNEQFF.

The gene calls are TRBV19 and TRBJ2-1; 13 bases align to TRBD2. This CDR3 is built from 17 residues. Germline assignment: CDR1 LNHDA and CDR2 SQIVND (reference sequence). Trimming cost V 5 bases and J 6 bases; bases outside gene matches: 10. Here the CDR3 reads CASSPGGGLAGFNEQFF. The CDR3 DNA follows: TGTGCCAGTAGTCCAGGGGGGGGACTAGCGGGATTCAATGAGCAGTTCTTC.

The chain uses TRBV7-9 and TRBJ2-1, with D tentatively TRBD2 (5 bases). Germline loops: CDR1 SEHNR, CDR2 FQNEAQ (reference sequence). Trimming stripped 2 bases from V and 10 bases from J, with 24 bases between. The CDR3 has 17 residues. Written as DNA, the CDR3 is TGTGCCAGCAGCTTACGACGGGGTTCGGCCTCCTCTAGCGAGCAGTTCTTC. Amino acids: CASSLRRGSASSSEQFF.

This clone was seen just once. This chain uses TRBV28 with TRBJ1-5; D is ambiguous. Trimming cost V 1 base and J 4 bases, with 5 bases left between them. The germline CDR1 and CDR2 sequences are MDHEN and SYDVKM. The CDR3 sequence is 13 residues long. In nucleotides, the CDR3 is TGTGCCAGCAGTTTATATGCGAATCAGCCCCAGCATTTT. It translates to CASSLYANQPQHF.

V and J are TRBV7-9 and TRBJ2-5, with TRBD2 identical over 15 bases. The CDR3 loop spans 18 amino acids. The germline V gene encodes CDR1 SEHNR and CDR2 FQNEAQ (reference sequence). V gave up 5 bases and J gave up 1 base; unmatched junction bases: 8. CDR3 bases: TGTGCCAGCAGCAGGACTAGCGGGGGGGCGGGTGCCCAAGAGACCCAGTACTTC. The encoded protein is CASSRTSGGAGAQETQYF.

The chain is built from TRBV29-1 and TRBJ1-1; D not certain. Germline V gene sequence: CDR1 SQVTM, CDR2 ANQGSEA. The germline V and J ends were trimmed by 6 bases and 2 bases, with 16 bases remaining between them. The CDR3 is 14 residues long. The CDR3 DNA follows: TGCAGCGTGTACGGAGGATGGGGTAACACTGAAGCTTTCTTT. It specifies CSVYGGWGNTEAFF.

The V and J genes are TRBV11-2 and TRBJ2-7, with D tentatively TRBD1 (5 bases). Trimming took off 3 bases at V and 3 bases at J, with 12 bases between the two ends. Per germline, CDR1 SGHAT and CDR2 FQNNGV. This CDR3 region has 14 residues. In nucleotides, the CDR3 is TGTGCCAGCAGCTTCATCCAGGGAATCTACGAGCAGTACTTC. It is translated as CASSFIQGIYEQYF. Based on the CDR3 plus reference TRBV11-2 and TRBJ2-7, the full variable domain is EAGVAQSPRYKIIEKRQSVAFWCNPISGHATLYWYQQILGQGPKLLIQFQNNGVVDDSQLPKDRFSAERLKGVDSTLKIQPAKLEDSAVYLCASSFIQGIYEQYFGPGTRLTVT.

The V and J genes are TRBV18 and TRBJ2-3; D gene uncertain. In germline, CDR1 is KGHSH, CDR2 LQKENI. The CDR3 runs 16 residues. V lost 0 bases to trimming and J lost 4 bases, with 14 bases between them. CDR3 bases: TGTGCCAGCTCACCACCGACACGGCCAGGCGCAGATACGCAGTATTTT. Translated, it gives CASSPPTRPGADTQYF.

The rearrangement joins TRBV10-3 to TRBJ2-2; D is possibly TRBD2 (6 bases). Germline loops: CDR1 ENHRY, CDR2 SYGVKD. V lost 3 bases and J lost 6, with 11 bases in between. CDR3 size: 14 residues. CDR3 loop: CAISDRLVPGELFF. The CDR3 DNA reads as TGTGCCATCAGTGACCGACTAGTCCCCGGGGAGCTGTTTTTT.

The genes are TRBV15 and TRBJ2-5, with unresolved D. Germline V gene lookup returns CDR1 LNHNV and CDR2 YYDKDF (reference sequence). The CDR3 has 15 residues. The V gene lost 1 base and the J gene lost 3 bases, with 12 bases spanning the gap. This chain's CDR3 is CATSRVYGDEETQYF. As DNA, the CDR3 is TGTGCCACCAGCAGAGTATATGGAGACGAAGAGACCCAGTACTTC.